A selection of T cell receptor beta chains follows, all from one sample in a study of tumor and adjacent non-tumor tissue in lung cancer. TCRdb re-called the multiplex PCR reads with MiXCR, one entry per CDR3 protein. Of 90,000 to 110,000 distinct CDR3 sequences listed, 60% to 65% are singletons. The sequenced material came from distant non-tumor lung tissue. These receptors originate from a man in his sixties with non-small cell lung cancer. Both conserved end residues are part of each CDR3. Fields, in order: V gene, J gene, clone size, D gene, CDR3 DNA, CDR3 protein. D genes are given only for firm matches. Clone size is not always given. Where it is, it says once, few, many or a class for expanded clones.

v_call: TRBV19
j_call: TRBJ2-1
clone_size: .
d_call: TRBD2
cdr3_nt: TGTGCCAGTATTATAGGTACAGTGGAGCGGGACTTAAACAATGAGCAGTTCTTC
cdr3_aa: CASIIGTVERDLNNEQFF

v_call: TRBV6-6
j_call: TRBJ2-3
clone_size: .
d_call: .
cdr3_nt: TGTGCCAGCAGTTTTGGGGACGGCGGCATAGATACGCAGTATTTT
cdr3_aa: CASSFGDGGIDTQYF

v_call: TRBV6-1
j_call: TRBJ1-1
clone_size: once
d_call: .
cdr3_nt: TGTGCCAGTAGTGTGCGGGGTACCAACACTGAAGCTTTCTTT
cdr3_aa: CASSVRGTNTEAFF

v_call: TRBV28
j_call: TRBJ1-1
clone_size: few
d_call: .
cdr3_nt: TGTGCCAGCAGCCCCCCCCAGGGCTTCTACACTGAAGCTCTCTTT
cdr3_aa: CASSPPQGFYTEALF

v_call: TRBV4-3
j_call: TRBJ2-7
clone_size: .
d_call: TRBD1
cdr3_nt: TGCGCCAGCAGCCAACTGACAGGGGCCTACGAGCAGTACTTC
cdr3_aa: CASSQLTGAYEQYF

v_call: TRBV4-3
j_call: TRBJ1-2
clone_size: many
d_call: TRBD1
cdr3_nt: TGCGCCAGCAGCCAAGAGGGGACAGGGGGACGGGGCTACACCTTC
cdr3_aa: CASSQEGTGGRGYTF

v_call: TRBV12-3/TRBV12-4
j_call: TRBJ2-1
clone_size: .
d_call: .
cdr3_nt: TGTGCCAGCATTCAGGGGCGGGTCGGAGCCTACGAGCAGTTCTTC
cdr3_aa: CASIQGRVGAYEQFF

v_call: TRBV20-1
j_call: TRBJ2-7
clone_size: .
d_call: TRBD2
cdr3_nt: TGCAGTGCTACTTCGCAAAGCGGGAGATACATCAAGGAGCAGTACTTC
cdr3_aa: CSATSQSGRYIKEQYF

v_call: TRBV7-9
j_call: TRBJ2-3
clone_size: many
d_call: .
cdr3_nt: TGTGCCAGCAGCCTAAGAGGGACTGGGGATACGCAGTATTTT
cdr3_aa: CASSLRGTGDTQYF

v_call: TRBV20-1
j_call: TRBJ2-3
clone_size: .
d_call: TRBD2
cdr3_nt: TGCAGTGCTAGGGGGACTAGCGGACGCACAGATATGCAGTATTTT
cdr3_aa: CSARGTSGRTDMQYF

v_call: TRBV29-1
j_call: TRBJ1-1
clone_size: .
d_call: .
cdr3_nt: TGCAGCGTTGTGATGGACACTGAAGCTTTCTTC
cdr3_aa: CSVVMDTEAFF

v_call: TRBV29-1
j_call: TRBJ2-7
clone_size: .
d_call: .
cdr3_nt: TGTAGCGTTGACGCGCGGGGACACTACGAGCAGTACTTC
cdr3_aa: CSVDARGHYEQYF

v_call: TRBV5-6
j_call: TRBJ2-3
clone_size: many
d_call: .
cdr3_nt: TGTGCCAGCAGCCATGGCAGGGGGAAAGGGAGGTCAGATACGCAGTATTTT
cdr3_aa: CASSHGRGKGRSDTQYF

v_call: TRBV5-1
j_call: TRBJ1-6
clone_size: .
d_call: .
cdr3_nt: TGCGCCAGCATGGCGGGATTAGGATGGAATTCACCCTTCCACTTT
cdr3_aa: CASMAGLGWNSPFHF

v_call: TRBV4-1
j_call: TRBJ2-1
clone_size: .
d_call: .
cdr3_nt: TGCACCAGCAGCCAAGACGGGCCCTGTGACTACAATGAGCAGTTCTTC
cdr3_aa: CTSSQDGPCDYNEQFF

v_call: TRBV6-1
j_call: TRBJ2-3
clone_size: many
d_call: .
cdr3_nt: TGTGCCAGCAGTGAAGCGGCCGGGATTAGCACAGATACGCAGTATTTT
cdr3_aa: CASSEAAGISTDTQYF

v_call: TRBV6-1
j_call: TRBJ2-2
clone_size: .
d_call: .
cdr3_nt: TGTGCCAACAGTGAAGATGGCGGGGAGCTGTTTTTT
cdr3_aa: CANSEDGGELFF

v_call: TRBV20-1
j_call: TRBJ2-1
clone_size: .
d_call: .
cdr3_nt: TGCGGTACTAGAGACCTAGCGCACTACAATGAGCAGCTCTTC
cdr3_aa: CGTRDLAHYNEQLF

v_call: TRBV7-2
j_call: TRBJ2-5
clone_size: few
d_call: .
cdr3_nt: TGTGCCAGCAGCTTCTTGGGTGAAGAGACCCAGTACTTC
cdr3_aa: CASSFLGEETQYF

v_call: TRBV5-6
j_call: TRBJ2-1
clone_size: .
d_call: .
cdr3_nt: TGTGCCAGCAGCGAGGCAGGGAGAGCCTACAATGAGCAGTTCTTC
cdr3_aa: CASSEAGRAYNEQFF

v_call: TRBV29-1
j_call: TRBJ2-2
clone_size: .
d_call: .
cdr3_nt: TGCAGTGTTGCGGCTACCGGGGAGCCGTTTTTT
cdr3_aa: CSVAATGEPFF

v_call: TRBV7-9
j_call: TRBJ2-6
clone_size: .
d_call: TRBD1
cdr3_nt: TGTGCCGGCAGCTTTCCCAGGGGGACTGGGGCCAACGTCCTGACTTTC
cdr3_aa: CAGSFPRGTGANVLTF

v_call: TRBV6-6
j_call: TRBJ1-5
clone_size: .
d_call: .
cdr3_nt: TGTGCCAGCAGTTACCCGGTGGATAATCAGCCCCAACATTTT
cdr3_aa: CASSYPVDNQPQHF

v_call: TRBV6-6
j_call: TRBJ2-6
clone_size: .
d_call: TRBD1
cdr3_nt: TGTGCCAGCGGATGGGACAGGGCTAAGGCGGGAAGGGCCAACGTCCTGACTTTC
cdr3_aa: CASGWDRAKAGRANVLTF

v_call: TRBV20-1
j_call: TRBJ2-1
clone_size: .
d_call: .
cdr3_nt: TGCAGCGCTAGAGATCTACGGGGGTTCTACAATGAGCAGTTCTTC
cdr3_aa: CSARDLRGFYNEQFF

v_call: TRBV7-9
j_call: TRBJ1-1
clone_size: .
d_call: TRBD1
cdr3_nt: TGTGTCGGCAGCGGAGAGACAGGGACAGTGAACACTGAAGCTTTCTTT
cdr3_aa: CVGSGETGTVNTEAFF

v_call: TRBV28
j_call: TRBJ1-5
clone_size: many
d_call: .
cdr3_nt: TGTGCCAGCAGTTTCGGACTACAGCCCCAGCATTTT
cdr3_aa: CASSFGLQPQHF

v_call: TRBV24-1
j_call: TRBJ2-1
clone_size: many
d_call: TRBD1
cdr3_nt: TGTGCCACCAGTGATGGGGGATTAGGACAGGGGGGATACAATGAGCAGTTCTTC
cdr3_aa: CATSDGGLGQGGYNEQFF

v_call: TRBV29-1
j_call: TRBJ2-3
clone_size: .
d_call: TRBD2
cdr3_nt: TGTAGCGTTGGAAAGCCGAGCGGGAGGGCAGATATGCAGTATTTT
cdr3_aa: CSVGKPSGRADMQYF

v_call: TRBV6-5
j_call: TRBJ2-7
clone_size: few
d_call: .
cdr3_nt: TGTGCCATAAGTAGGACGGTTGCCCGAAGTAATTCCTACGAGCAGTACTTC
cdr3_aa: CAISRTVARSNSYEQYF

v_call: TRBV2
j_call: TRBJ2-1
clone_size: few
d_call: .
cdr3_nt: TGTGCCAGCAGTGAAGCGCAGTCCGGGGAGCAGTTCTTC
cdr3_aa: CASSEAQSGEQFF

v_call: TRBV6-2/TRBV6-3
j_call: TRBJ1-1
clone_size: .
d_call: TRBD1
cdr3_nt: TGTGCCAGCGGTTACCGGTGGACTCCGGGACAGGGAGGTTTAAAGGCTGAAGCTTTCTTT
cdr3_aa: CASGYRWTPGQGGLKAEAFF

v_call: TRBV5-4
j_call: TRBJ2-5
clone_size: .
d_call: .
cdr3_nt: TGTGCCTGCATAGCGGGACAGGAATTGTTACAAGAGACCCAGTACTTC
cdr3_aa: CACIAGQELLQETQYF